The clone carrying this TCR beta chain was detected ten times or more. The TCRbeta library incorporated unique molecular identifiers. TCRdb ran MiXCR on the PCR reads and lists one entry per CDR3 protein. Altogether more than 250,000 distinct CDR3 sequences are present, almost 10% being singletons, with the ten largest covering 10%. This CDR3 has 15 amino acids. Trimming cost V 5 bases and J 6 bases; bases outside gene matches: 8. Looked up from germline, CDR1 is PRHDT and CDR2 is FYEKMQ (reference sequence). These data come from a study of T-cell reconstitution after alpha-beta-depleted transplantation in children.

This clonotype was sampled from a human donor who donated a stem cell graft to a child with SCID. The sample was PBMCs from the stem cell graft donor, taken from the stem cell graft. The chain recombines TRBV13 with TRBJ2-1; 9 bases line up with TRBD1. The CDR3 DNA reads as TGTGCCAGCAGCCTCCGGGACAGGGCCTTCAATGAGCAGTTCTTC. Amino acid sequence: CASSLRDRAFNEQFF.